This TCR beta chain was profiled in a study of blood T cell repertoires in COVID-19. On the study more broadly: The study drew acute and convalescent COVID-19 samples from the United States, Italy and Spain. PBMCs, B-cell-depleted T cells, or T cells were the source of the cDNA or gDNA that made up the material.

As originally analysed: Amplifying reference gene primers gave estimates of nucleated cell counts. The method was immunoSEQ multiplex PCR; TCRdb's version includes in-frame clones alone and lacks a portion of them. The V and J calls and clone size are taken from that table; D and trimming were inferred from the DNA. This repertoire shows 150,000 to 200,000 clones, about 80% found once; its top ten account for 5.5% to 8.5%. V lost 3 bases and J lost 8; bases outside the gene matches: 8. CDR1 and CDR2 (germline): LNHDA, SQIVND (reference sequence). The CDR3 spans 17 residues. The chain uses TRBV19 and TRBJ2-4, with TRBD2 matching 15 bases. The material sequenced was peripheral blood. This sequence was found in a man aged 55 to 70 with acute or convalescent COVID-19. The DNA for the CDR3 is TGTGCCAGTAGTATGGGACTAGCGGGAGGAGGGGGAGACATTCAGTACTTC. This gives the protein CASSMGLAGGGGDIQYF.